This TCR beta chain was recovered during a study of blood T cells in healthy people across ages. Germline lookup yields CDR1 ENHRY and CDR2 SYGVKD. The CDR3 runs to 14 residues. Primed by a sample-barcoded 5' primer and a J-beta primer mix, a second PCR proceeded for 7 to 11 cycles. A 12-random-nucleotide template-switch adaptor tagged each cDNA molecule. TCRdb reanalysed the 5' RACE reads using MiXCR and keeps one entry per CDR3 protein. The data contain approximately 400,000 distinct CDR3 sequences, more than 45% of them seen just once; the ten biggest clones take up 45% to 65%. Sequencing was done on a sample of blood. The receptor comes from a man in his fifties or sixties in good health. V gene TRBV10-3 combines with J gene TRBJ2-5; D possibly corresponds to TRBD1 (8 bases). The better agreement between TRBJ2-7 and the DNA end casts doubt on the J call. In nucleotides, the CDR3 is TGTGCCATCACCGGGACAGGCGGGGGCGGCGAGCAGTACTTC. It translates to CAITGTGGGGEQYF.